A selection of T cell receptor beta chains follows, all from one sample in a study of radiotherapy plus CTLA-4 blockade in lung cancer. Method: immunoSEQ multiplex PCR; TCRdb's copy keeps in-frame clones and lacks some. The sample records about 16,000 clones, 72% being singletons. The specimen was peripheral blood, collected from a patient treated with radiotherapy plus ipilimumab. The origin of the receptors is a human donor with non-small cell lung cancer whose response to radiotherapy plus ipilimumab could not be evaluated. Both conserved end residues are part of each CDR3. Fields, in order: V gene, J gene, D gene, clone size, CDR3 length, CDR3 DNA, CDR3 protein. A D gene is named only where the DNA matches it firmly. Clone size is shown for a subset of rows, as once, few, many or a class of expanded clone.

>TRBV5-1|TRBJ2-3|NA|NA|15
TGCGCCAGCACTAGAGATTCAGCCTTGACAGATACGCAGTATTTT
CASTRDSALTDTQYF
>TRBV7-2|TRBJ2-7|TRBD2|NA|16
TGTGCCAGCAGCTTAGTTGGGCTAGCGGGGTCCTACGAGCAGTACTTC
CASSLVGLAGSYEQYF
>TRBV9|TRBJ2-3|TRBD2|few|16
TGTGCCAGCAGCCGCCTAGCGGGGGCCGGGACAGATACGCAGTATTTT
CASSRLAGAGTDTQYF
>TRBV4-3|TRBJ1-2|TRBD1|once|17
TGCGCCAGCAGCCAAGGCGCACGGGACAGGGTCGGCTATGGCTACACCTTC
CASSQGARDRVGYGYTF
>TRBV4-1|TRBJ1-5|TRBD1|NA|14
TGCGCCAGCAGCGGGGACAGGGGAAATCAGCCCCAGCATTTT
CASSGDRGNQPQHF
>TRBV18|TRBJ1-2|TRBD1|once|16
TGTGCCAGCTCTCATGAACAGGGGGGACTTAACTATGGCTACACCTTC
CASSHEQGGLNYGYTF
>TRBV19|TRBJ2-1|TRBD2|many|15
TGTGCCAGTAAGAGGGCTAGCGGGGCCTACAATGAGCAGTTCTTC
CASKRASGAYNEQFF
>TRBV19|TRBJ1-6|NA|NA|14
TGTGCCAGTAGGGAAGGACTCTATAATTCACCCCTCCACTTT
CASREGLYNSPLHF
>TRBV30|TRBJ2-2|NA|NA|15
TGTGCCTGGAAACGGACAAATCAACTCACCGGGGAGCTGTTTTTT
CAWKRTNQLTGELFF
>TRBV14|TRBJ1-5|NA|NA|15
TGTGCCAGCAGCCAAACAGGGAGATGCCCTCAGCCCCAGCATTTT
CASSQTGRCPQPQHF
>TRBV7-2|TRBJ2-3|TRBD1|NA|16
TGTGCCAGCAGCTTGGGGGGACAGGGGGTGGCAGATACGCAGTATTTT
CASSLGGQGVADTQYF
>TRBV29-1|TRBJ1-4|NA|few|13
TGCAGCGTTGGAGTCCCCGGGTACGATAAACTGTTTTTT
CSVGVPGYDKLFF
>TRBV11-2|TRBJ2-1|TRBD2|NA|16
TGTGCCAGCAGCTTAGGGACTAGCGGGAACTACAATGAGCAGTTCTTC
CASSLGTSGNYNEQFF
>TRBV18|TRBJ1-1|TRBD1|NA|15
TGTGCCAGCTCACCCCCGGGACGACAGGGGACTGAAGCTTTCTTT
CASSPPGRQGTEAFF
>TRBV10-3|TRBJ2-1|NA|NA|13
TGTGCCATCACCGGTGGACCACGGGAAGAGCAGTTCTTC
CAITGGPREEQFF
>TRBV6-6|TRBJ1-2|TRBD1|NA|16
TGTGCCAGCAGCCAACCTTTACTCCGACAGGGCTATGGCTACACCTTC
CASSQPLLRQGYGYTF
>TRBV11-2|TRBJ1-6|NA|NA|16
TGTGCCAGCAGCCCTATTCGGGGACAATGGAATTCACCCCTCCACTTT
CASSPIRGQWNSPLHF
>TRBV5-6|TRBJ1-2|TRBD1|NA|14
TGTGCCAGCAGCTTTGACAGGGGATTGAATGGCTACACCTTC
CASSFDRGLNGYTF
>TRBV6-1|TRBJ2-5|TRBD1|NA|13
TGTGCCAGCAGCGTCGACAGGGTGGAGACCCAGTACTTC
CASSVDRVETQYF
>TRBV7-2|TRBJ1-5|NA|medium-sized|13
TGTGCCAGCAGCTTAAACTACAATCAGCCCCAGCATTTT
CASSLNYNQPQHF
>TRBV6-1|TRBJ1-2|NA|NA|14
TGTGCCAGCAGTGAAGCGGGGGACGGACTAGGCTACACCTTC
CASSEAGDGLGYTF
>TRBV4-2|TRBJ2-6|NA|NA|18
TGTGCCAGCAGCCAGCTCCAGGGTGGAAGCTCTGGGGCCAACGTCCTGACTTTC
CASSQLQGGSSGANVLTF
>TRBV12-5|TRBJ2-1|TRBD1|NA|16
TGTGCTAGTGGTTTGGGGATCGGGACAGGGGACAATGAGCAGTTCTTC
CASGLGIGTGDNEQFF
>TRBV6-5|TRBJ2-1|NA|NA|11
TGTGCCAGCAGTTACAAGTCTAGCGATTTCTTC
CASSYKSSDFF
>TRBV28|TRBJ1-2|TRBD1|NA|13
TGTGCCAGCCTATACAGGGGTGACTATGGCTACACCTTC
CASLYRGDYGYTF
>TRBV10-1|TRBJ1-6|TRBD1|NA|15
TGCGCCAGCCATCTGGACAGGTCCCGCGGTTCACCCCTCCACTTT
CASHLDRSRGSPLHF
>TRBV5-1|TRBJ2-1|TRBD2|NA|15
TGCGCCAGCAGCTCTTCCGGGACTAGCAACAATGAGCAGTTCTTC
CASSSSGTSNNEQFF
>TRBV7-9|TRBJ1-1|NA|NA|14
TGTGCCAGCACCCCATCTGGGGGGAATGCTGAAGCTTTCTTT
CASTPSGGNAEAFF
>TRBV10-1|TRBJ2-2|NA|NA|13
TGCGCCAGCTCCGCGGGGAACACCGGGGAGCTGTTTTTT
CASSAGNTGELFF
>TRBV6-1|TRBJ1-4|NA|few|14
TGTGCCAGCAGTGCCGGGAGGTGGGAGGAAAAACTGTTTTTT
CASSAGRWEEKLFF
>TRBV30|TRBJ1-6|TRBD1|NA|15
TGTGCCTGGAGTGTCAGACAGGGCGGTAATTCACCCCTCCACTTT
CAWSVRQGGNSPLHF
>TRBV5-1|TRBJ2-7|TRBD1|NA|15
TGCGCCAGCAGCTTCGAACGGACAGGGATCAACGAGCAGTACTTC
CASSFERTGINEQYF
>TRBV29-1|TRBJ2-2|NA|NA|11
TGCAGCGTTGAATTCGTCGGGGAGCTGTTTTTT
CSVEFVGELFF
>TRBV9|TRBJ2-3|TRBD2|NA|17
TGTGCCAGCAGCGCAGCTCAGGGACTAGACTACACAGATACGCAGTATTTT
CASSAAQGLDYTDTQYF
>TRBV7-2|TRBJ1-6|TRBD1|few|14
TGTGCCAGCAGCTTCGACAGGGGGAACTCACCCCTCCACTTT
CASSFDRGNSPLHF